This entry lists 9 T cell receptor beta chains sequenced from one sample in a study of T cells after posttransplantation cyclophosphamide. Produced via immunoSEQ multiplex PCR; TCRdb's table is partial and in-frame only. The data contain tens of thousands of clones, approximately 92% of them singletons. The sequenced sample consisted of PBMCs. These receptors came from a woman younger than 45 in good health and a related stem cell transplant donor.

Concerning this clone itself: Given the absence of the conserved phenylalanine or tryptophan at the CDR3 end, a read error is likely. It is unclear where the CDR3 begins or ends on the DNA, so no DNA is shown, and the CDR3 is as TCRdb lists it. The V and J genes are TRBV2 and TRBJ1-1; TRBD1, the D gene given by the table, was not confirmed from the DNA. Germline CDR1 and CDR2: SNHLY and FYNNEI. With termini counted, the CDR3 has 11 amino acids. The CDR3 reads CASSETPQQEI.

This clone was recorded once. This rearrangement joins TRBV5-1 to TRBJ2-7; D is unresolved. Germline CDR1 reads SGHRS; CDR2 reads YFSETQ. The CDR3 length is 12 residues. The V gene lost 0 bases and the J gene lost 3 bases, with 4 bases spanning the gap. CDR3 nucleotides: TGCGCCAGCAGCTTGGACGGCTACGAGCAGTACTTC. Translating gives CASSLDGYEQYF.

This clone was observed a single time. V usage is TRBV5-4 and J usage is TRBJ2-3; the D is unclear. This CDR3 contains 13 residues. Germline V lookup: CDR1 SGHNT, CDR2 YYREEE (reference sequence). Trimming cost V 2 bases and J 5 bases, with 9 bases left between them. The CDR3 sequence is CASSLRYRDTQYF. The CDR3 bases are TGTGCCAGCAGCTTACGCTACCGAGATACGCAGTATTTT.

The chain carries TRBV7-3 and TRBJ2-7; 7 bases are a match to TRBD1. Germline values: CDR1 SGHTA, CDR2 FQGTGA. Losses at the gene ends were 5 bases for V and 7 bases for J; bases not matched to a gene: 11. The CDR3 has 14 amino acids. The CDR3 sequence: CASSPGTVFLEQYF. In DNA form, the CDR3 reads TGTGCCAGCAGCCCCGGGACAGTGTTTTTGGAGCAGTACTTC.

This chain connects TRBV5-1 to TRBJ1-1, with TRBD1 identical over 10 bases. The V and J ends lost 3 bases and 5 bases, in that order; junction bases with no gene match: 7. This CDR3 contains 15 residues. CDR1 is SGHRS and CDR2 is YFSETQ in the germline V gene. The CDR3 loop is CASSYQTGGRTEAFF. The CDR3 bases are TGCGCCAGCAGCTATCAGACAGGGGGCAGGACTGAAGCTTTCTTT.

This chain connects TRBV4-3 to TRBJ2-1; D is ambiguous. Germline assignment: CDR1 LGHNA and CDR2 YSLEER. The ends were cut back, 3 bases at V and 0 bases at J, with 9 bases in the middle. The CDR3 runs 15 residues. The CDR3 nucleotides are TGCGCCAGCAGCCATGAACTAAGCTCCTACAATGAGCAGTTCTTC. This codes for CASSHELSSYNEQFF.

The chain uses TRBV15 and TRBJ2-5, with TRBD2 as a possible D gene (5 bases). The germline gives CDR1 LNHNV, CDR2 YYDKDF (reference sequence). Trimming cost V 0 bases and J 5 bases, with 13 bases left between them. This CDR3 region has 15 residues. Written as DNA, the CDR3 is TGTGCCACCAGCAGAGATCTCCTGGAGGCGGAGACCCAGTACTTC. As protein: CATSRDLLEAETQYF.

This chain uses TRBV7-6 with TRBJ1-1; the match to TRBD1 covers 7 bases. Germline V gene lookup returns CDR1 SGHVS and CDR2 FNYEAQ. Germline trimming cut 1 base from V and 0 bases from J; bases unmatched to any gene: 2. The length of the CDR3 is 15 residues. The CDR3 bases are TGTGCCAGCAGCTTAGGAGGGACAGTGAACACTGAAGCTTTCTTT. Encoded protein: CASSLGGTVNTEAFF. The variable domain in full, with the rest retrieved from reference TRBV7-6 and TRBJ1-1, is GAGVSQSPRYKVTKRGQDVALRCDPISGHVSLYWYRQALGQGPEFLTYFNYEAQQDKSGLPNDRFSAERPEGSISTLTIQRTEQRDSAMYRCASSLGGTVNTEAFFGQGTRLTVV.

The J gene is TRBJ2-3, the V gene TRBV19; D is unclear. V was pared by 5 bases and J by 4 bases, with 10 bases between. This CDR3 comprises 13 residues. Germline CDR1 reads LNHDA; CDR2 reads SQIVND (reference sequence). The CDR3 is CASSLLHPDTQYF. Here the CDR3 DNA reads TGTGCCAGTAGTTTGTTGCACCCAGATACGCAGTATTTT.